These T cell receptor beta chains were read from a single sample in a study of blood T cells in healthy people across ages. TCRdb re-analysed the 5' RACE reads in MiXCR, keeping a single row per CDR3 protein. Of roughly 650,000 distinct CDR3 sequences detected, approximately 31% appear once; the ten largest clones hold just over 15%. The sample was blood. The receptors come from a woman over 75 in good health. The CDR3 runs from the conserved cysteine through the conserved F or W.

CDR3	J	V
CASSYSGLYAPYEQYF	TRBJ2-7	TRBV6-5
CSAGATGFSGANVRTF	TRBJ2-6	TRBV20-1
CASSEARRGELFF	TRBJ2-2	TRBV2
CASSFLGKGSEAFF	TRBJ1-1	TRBV12-3/TRBV12-4
CASSSPGAPETQYF	TRBJ2-5	TRBV28
CASSPTSGVGDTQYF	TRBJ2-3	TRBV6-2/TRBV6-3
CASSYSPSGVSNTGELFF	TRBJ2-2	TRBV6-5
CASSLDSGSETQYF	TRBJ2-5	TRBV7-2
CASSPVYGSGEQYF	TRBJ2-5	TRBV5-1
CASSVARDYGYTF	TRBJ1-2	TRBV2
CSIDGGGTDTQYF	TRBJ2-3	TRBV20-1
CASSFSGAGETEQFF	TRBJ2-1	TRBV5-1
CASPGRKNTEAFF	TRBJ1-1	TRBV5-1
CASSQSGTRSYNEQFF	TRBJ2-1	TRBV14
CAWTRDSNEKLFF	TRBJ1-4	TRBV30
CASSVQDTQYF	TRBJ2-3	TRBV7-2
CATSRDWTEKLFF	TRBJ1-4	TRBV15
CASRRESGEQFF	TRBJ2-1	TRBV5-1
CSAREPHRLAEYYNEQFF	TRBJ2-1	TRBV20-1
CASRERARNTEAFF	TRBJ1-1	TRBV27
CSARDTGQGTQYF	TRBJ2-3	TRBV20-1
CASSVDRATSGLYNEQFF	TRBJ2-1	TRBV9
CASSLSGGGGYEQYF	TRBJ2-7	TRBV5-1
CASSMKGVNQPQHF	TRBJ1-5	TRBV19
CASSLDSNYGYTF	TRBJ1-2	TRBV5-1
CASSYLTGTSGEQFF	TRBJ2-1	TRBV6-6
CASSPSSGSADIQYF	TRBJ2-4	TRBV6-2/TRBV6-3
CASSQEASGGYNEQFF	TRBJ2-1	TRBV3-1
CASSQEGTSGGSNEQYF	TRBJ2-7	TRBV4-2
CASSYHRLVQFF	TRBJ2-1	TRBV6-2/TRBV6-3
CASSREARIGNEQFF	TRBJ2-1	TRBV12-3/TRBV12-4
CASSRLNGGTGETQYF	TRBJ2-5	TRBV3-1